A selection of T cell receptor beta chains follows, all from one sample in a study of T-cell reconstitution after alpha-beta-depleted transplantation in children. TCRdb called the PCR reads again in MiXCR, with one record for every CDR3 protein. The table has about 200,000 distinct CDR3 sequences, about 7% seen once. This sample comprised PBMCs, obtained before TCRalphabeta/CD19-depleted stem cell transplant. These receptors were collected from a boy between 2 and 15 years old with acute lymphoblastic leukemia, due to receive a stem cell transplant. Each CDR3 is given with its conserved first and last residue. D genes are given only for firm matches. Clone size appears in some rows only: once, few, many, or a class for an expanded clone.

CDR3 protein	V gene	D gene	clone size	J gene
CASSPNHGGIQETQYF	TRBV5-1	TRBD2	few	TRBJ2-5
CASRTGGQETQYF	TRBV7-9	-	many	TRBJ2-5
CASSFSLAGGEEQYF	TRBV28	-	few	TRBJ2-7
CASSDLRLDEQFF	TRBV10-2	-	many	TRBJ2-1
CASRRTATNEKLFF	TRBV6-1	-	many	TRBJ1-4
CASSIGENTEAFF	TRBV19	-	many	TRBJ1-1
CASNGHLNPYNEQFF	TRBV5-5	-	many	TRBJ2-1
CAISDFPGSYGYTF	TRBV10-3	-	few	TRBJ1-2
CASRTGSDEQYF	TRBV2	-	many	TRBJ2-7
CSAREGQPNTEAFF	TRBV20-1	TRBD1	many	TRBJ1-1
CSAAANYEQYF	TRBV29-1	-	many	TRBJ2-7
CSAKSVSRPHGYTF	TRBV20-1	-	-	TRBJ1-2
CASSLEPLRETQYF	TRBV5-4	-	few	TRBJ2-5
CASSFHRGLGRESSYNEQFF	TRBV11-1	TRBD1	many	TRBJ2-1
CSVRQGNSNQPQHF	TRBV29-1	TRBD1	many	TRBJ1-5
CSSWRGHYSNQPQHF	TRBV20-1	-	many	TRBJ1-5
CASSFRQSSYEQYF	TRBV11-1	-	many	TRBJ2-7
CASSLWTGRKGGELFF	TRBV6-5	TRBD1	many	TRBJ2-2
CASSLSGGYTGELFF	TRBV7-3	TRBD2	-	TRBJ2-2